The T cell receptor beta chain described here comes from a study of control samples from healthy donors and cancer patients. V was clipped by 5 bases and J by 1 base, with 11 bases between them. This CDR3 region has 14 residues. The V gene's germline CDR1 is SEHNR and CDR2 FQNEAQ (reference sequence). Sequencing was performed with immunoSEQ multiplex PCR; in TCRdb, only in-frame clones are kept and a portion is missing. The sample consists of some 65,000 clones, more than 80% of them appearing once. Input material: PBMCs. V and J are TRBV7-9 and TRBJ1-1; D is perhaps TRBD1 (6 bases). This clonotype originated in a woman in her forties or fifties with lung cancer. The CDR3 here is CASSGRTANTEAFF. CDR3 bases: TGTGCCAGCAGCGGCCGGACAGCGAACACTGAAGCTTTCTTT.